This is a list of T cell receptor beta chains from one sample in a study of blood T cell repertoires in COVID-19. Profiling relied on immunoSEQ multiplex PCR, and the TCRdb table lists in-frame clones only, not all of them. The data contain some 300,000 clones, roughly 91% of them seen just once; the ten biggest clones take up around 1.9%. The sequenced sample was peripheral blood. The receptors were gathered from a woman aged 25 to 39 with COVID-19, enrolled during active disease. The CDR3 runs from the conserved cysteine through the conserved F or W. D genes are given only for firm matches. Rows give clone size only sometimes, using once, few, many, or a class for an expanded clone.

abundance | d_gene | len | j_gene | v_gene | CDR3aa | CDR3nt
NA | NA | 12 | TRBJ1-2 | TRBV2 | CASSSDSYGYTF | TGTGCCAGCAGCTCGGACAGCTATGGCTACACCTTC
NA | TRBD1 | 13 | TRBJ1-1 | TRBV13 | CASSPAGGPGAFF | TGTGCCAGCAGCCCGGCAGGGGGGCCGGGAGCTTTCTTT
NA | TRBD1 | 11 | TRBJ1-4 | TRBV5-5 | CASGTGEKLFF | TGTGCCAGCGGGACAGGGGAAAAACTGTTTTTT
NA | NA | 12 | TRBJ1-2 | TRBV30 | CAWGTRYYGYTF | TGTGCCTGGGGGACGAGGTATTATGGCTACACCTTC
NA | TRBD2 | 16 | TRBJ2-2 | TRBV11-2 | CASIISGGINTGELFF | TGTGCCAGCATCATTAGCGGGGGGATAAACACCGGGGAGCTGTTTTTT
NA | NA | 16 | TRBJ1-2 | TRBV19 | CASSFSWETLNYGYTF | TGTGCCAGTAGCTTTTCGTGGGAGACACTTAACTATGGCTACACCTTC
once | TRBD1 | 18 | TRBJ1-1 | TRBV5-1 | CASSQPGQGARMNTEAFF | TGCGCCAGCAGCCAACCGGGACAGGGGGCAAGAATGAACACTGAAGCTTTCTTT
NA | NA | 17 | TRBJ2-3 | TRBV18 | CASSQGAPSGSTDTQYF | TGTGCCAGCTCACAGGGGGCACCTAGCGGGAGCACAGATACGCAGTATTTT
NA | NA | 15 | TRBJ1-4 | TRBV15 | CATSSELGAVQWVFF | TGTGCCACCAGCAGCGAACTTGGGGCTGTCCAGTGGGTGTTTTTT
NA | NA | 15 | TRBJ2-2 | TRBV7-8 | CASTIDSIGSGELFF | TGTGCCAGCACCATCGACAGTATAGGTTCCGGGGAGCTGTTTTTT
once | NA | 14 | TRBJ1-1 | TRBV11-2 | CASSKTGQGTEAFF | TGTGCCAGCAGCAAAACAGGGCAGGGCACTGAAGCTTTCTTT
NA | TRBD2 | 18 | TRBJ2-3 | TRBV13 | CASSHVAPIGRGGDTQYF | TGTGCCAGCAGCCACGTCGCTCCAATCGGGCGGGGGGGAGATACGCAGTATTTT
NA | NA | 17 | TRBJ1-3 | TRBV5-1 | CASSSLGAGSAGNTIYF | TGCGCCAGCAGCTCCCTGGGAGCGGGATCGGCTGGAAACACCATATATTTT
once | TRBD1 | 15 | TRBJ2-7 | TRBV6-5 | CASSYTGTAAYEQYF | TGTGCCAGCAGTTACACCGGGACAGCAGCCTACGAGCAGTACTTC
NA | NA | 14 | TRBJ1-2 | TRBV10-3 | CAISESEGSYGYTF | TGTGCCATCAGTGAGTCGGAGGGGTCCTATGGCTACACCTTC
NA | NA | 15 | TRBJ2-6 | TRBV28 | CASRTLSSGANVLTF | TGTGCCAGCAGAACTCTAAGCTCTGGGGCCAACGTCCTGACTTTC
NA | TRBD1 | 16 | TRBJ1-1 | TRBV29-1 | CSVEDRRRGPDTEAFF | TGCAGCGTTGAAGATCGTCGCAGGGGGCCCGACACTGAAGCTTTCTTT
NA | TRBD1 | 13 | TRBJ1-6 | TRBV24-1 | CATRGQGNSPLHF | TGTGCCACCCGCGGACAGGGGAATTCACCCCTCCACTTT
NA | TRBD2 | 17 | TRBJ2-6 | TRBV6-4 | CASSPSAGGSGANVLTF | TGTGCCAGCAGTCCCTCGGCGGGGGGCTCTGGGGCCAACGTCCTGACTTTC
NA | TRBD1 | 13 | TRBJ1-1 | TRBV7-3 | CASSPGGWTEAFF | TGTGCCAGCAGCCCAGGGGGATGGACTGAAGCTTTCTTT
NA | TRBD1 | 13 | TRBJ1-2 | TRBV19 | CASSYNTGEGYTF | TGTGCCAGTAGCTACAACACAGGGGAGGGCTACACCTTC
NA | NA | 13 | TRBJ1-6 | TRBV2 | CAGRQSANSPLHF | TGTGCCGGAAGACAGTCGGCCAATTCACCCCTCCACTTT
NA | NA | 12 | TRBJ1-5 | TRBV9 | CASGDTYQPQHF | TGTGCCAGCGGGGACACCTATCAGCCCCAGCATTTT
NA | TRBD2 | 13 | TRBJ2-5 | TRBV10-1 | CATDAGVQETQYF | TGCGCCACCGACGCGGGGGTCCAAGAGACCCAGTACTTC
NA | NA | 13 | TRBJ1-2 | TRBV10-3 | CAIGVGYNYGYTF | TGTGCCATAGGGGTTGGATATAACTATGGCTACACCTTC
NA | NA | 15 | TRBJ2-1 | TRBV10-2 | CASSAGTTTYNEQFF | TGCGCCAGCAGCGCCGGGACAACTACCTACAATGAGCAGTTCTTC
once | NA | 14 | TRBJ1-6 | TRBV27 | CASSQAGDNSPLHF | TGTGCCAGCAGCCAAGCGGGCGATAATTCACCCCTCCACTTT
NA | NA | 14 | TRBJ2-3 | TRBV6-6 | CACLGGKGTDTQYF | TGTGCCTGCCTAGGGGGAAAGGGCACAGATACGCAGTATTTT
NA | NA | 14 | TRBJ2-2 | TRBV7-2 | CASSLGIFGGELFF | TGTGCCAGCAGCTTAGGTATCTTCGGCGGGGAGCTGTTTTTT
NA | NA | 16 | TRBJ2-7 | TRBV11-2 | CASSLARGTWGYEQYF | TGTGCCAGCAGCTTAGCCAGGGGGACTTGGGGCTACGAGCAGTACTTC
NA | TRBD1 | 14 | TRBJ2-1 | TRBV4-2 | CASSHRQGAGEQFF | TGTGCCAGCAGCCACCGACAGGGGGCGGGGGAGCAGTTCTTC
NA | TRBD1 | 14 | TRBJ1-2 | TRBV7-9 | CASSLGDRPYGYTF | TGTGCCAGCAGCTTAGGGGACAGACCCTATGGCTACACCTTC
NA | NA | 14 | TRBJ1-2 | TRBV14 | CASSQDRGGSGYTF | TGTGCCAGCAGCCAAGATCGGGGGGGAAGTGGCTACACCTTC
NA | NA | 13 | TRBJ1-5 | TRBV5-1 | CASSLGLNQPQHF | TGCGCCAGCAGCTTGGGGCTCAATCAGCCCCAGCATTTT
NA | TRBD2 | 14 | TRBJ2-1 | TRBV11-3 | CASSRLAGDNEQFF | TGTGCCAGCAGCCGACTAGCTGGAGACAATGAGCAGTTCTTC
few | NA | 13 | TRBJ2-1 | TRBV7-3 | CASSFGTGNEQFF | TGTGCCAGCAGCTTTGGAACAGGGAATGAGCAGTTCTTC
once | NA | 12 | TRBJ1-3 | TRBV25-1 | CASSDPGNTIYF | TGTGCCAGCAGTGATCCGGGAAACACCATATATTTT
NA | TRBD1 | 16 | TRBJ1-3 | TRBV2 | CASSGPGQGVGNTIYF | TGTGCCAGCAGTGGACCGGGACAGGGGGTAGGAAACACCATATATTTT
NA | TRBD2 | 16 | TRBJ2-3 | TRBV2 | CASRSGAGGSTDTQYF | TGTGCCAGCAGGTCTGGAGCGGGGGGGAGCACAGATACGCAGTATTTT
NA | NA | 20 | TRBJ1-4 | TRBV28 | CASSPARGGRFENLYEKLFF | TGTGCCAGCAGTCCGGCAAGGGGTGGCCGCTTCGAAAACCTTTATGAAAAACTGTTTTTT
NA | TRBD1 | 15 | TRBJ2-2 | TRBV18 | CASSPGQSLTGELFF | TGTGCCAGCTCTCCGGGACAGAGTCTAACCGGGGAGCTGTTTTTT
few | NA | 14 | TRBJ1-1 | TRBV27 | CASSLIGANTEAFF | TGTGCCAGCAGTTTAATAGGGGCGAACACTGAAGCTTTCTTT
NA | NA | 13 | TRBJ1-4 | TRBV3-1/TRBV3-2 | CASSQAVSEKLFF | TGTGCCAGCAGCCAAGCGGTGAGTGAAAAACTGTTTTTT
NA | NA | 13 | TRBJ1-1 | TRBV11-1 | CASSLAESTEAFF | TGTGCCAGCAGCTTAGCTGAGAGCACTGAAGCTTTCTTT
NA | NA | 16 | TRBJ1-1 | TRBV5-1 | CASSPSGDGMDTEAFF | TGCGCCAGCAGCCCCTCGGGAGATGGCATGGACACTGAAGCTTTCTTT
NA | TRBD1 | 15 | TRBJ1-4 | TRBV10-2 | CASSPGQGEDEKLFF | TGCGCCAGCAGTCCCGGACAGGGCGAAGATGAAAAACTGTTTTTT
NA | NA | 11 | TRBJ2-2 | TRBV7-9 | CASVNTGELFF | TGTGCCAGTGTAAACACCGGGGAGCTGTTTTTT